The source of this T cell receptor beta chain is a study of blood T cell repertoires in COVID-19. A remark on this clone: The junction differs from germline at one of its ends, possibly a read error.

Assay used: immunoSEQ multiplex PCR; TCRdb lists only in-frame clones, some missing. In the table there are more than 95,000 clones, roughly 90% of which are singletons. The TCR sequence derives from a man aged 50 to 60 with acute or convalescent COVID-19. Specimen: peripheral blood.

The CDR3 loop is CASSLQPLAGVHNEQLF. For the CDR3, the DNA is TGCGCCAGCAGCCTCCAACCACTAGCGGGAGTTCATAATGAGCAGCTCTTC. This chain uses TRBV5-1 with TRBJ2-1, with 11 bases aligning to TRBD2. CDR1 and CDR2 from the germline V gene are SGHRS and YFSETQ. This CDR3 has 17 residues.